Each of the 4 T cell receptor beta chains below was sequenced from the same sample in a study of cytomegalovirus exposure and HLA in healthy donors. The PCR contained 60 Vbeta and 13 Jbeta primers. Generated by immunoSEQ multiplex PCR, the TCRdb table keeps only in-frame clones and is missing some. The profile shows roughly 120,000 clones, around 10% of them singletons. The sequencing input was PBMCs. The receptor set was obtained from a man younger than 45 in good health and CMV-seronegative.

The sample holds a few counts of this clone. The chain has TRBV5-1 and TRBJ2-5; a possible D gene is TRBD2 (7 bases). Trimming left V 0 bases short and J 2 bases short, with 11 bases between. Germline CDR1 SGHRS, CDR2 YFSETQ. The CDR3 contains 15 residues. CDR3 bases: TGCGCCAGCAGCTTGGAAGGGGGGGAACAAGAGACCCAGTACTTC. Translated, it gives CASSLEGGEQETQYF.

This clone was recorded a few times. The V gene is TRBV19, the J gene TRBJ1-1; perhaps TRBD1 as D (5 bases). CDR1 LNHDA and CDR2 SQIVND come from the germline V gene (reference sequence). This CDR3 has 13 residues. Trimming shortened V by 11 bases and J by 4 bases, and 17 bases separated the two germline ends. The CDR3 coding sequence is TGTGCCGTGAAGGGCAGGGAGGTCACTGAAGCTTTCTTT. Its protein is CAVKGREVTEAFF. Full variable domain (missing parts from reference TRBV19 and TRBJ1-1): DGGITQSPKYLFRKEGQNVTLSCEQNLNHDAMYWYRQDPGQGLRLIYYSQIVNDFQKGDIAEGYSVSREKKESFPLTVTSAQKNPTAFYLCAVKGREVTEAFFGQGTRLTVV.

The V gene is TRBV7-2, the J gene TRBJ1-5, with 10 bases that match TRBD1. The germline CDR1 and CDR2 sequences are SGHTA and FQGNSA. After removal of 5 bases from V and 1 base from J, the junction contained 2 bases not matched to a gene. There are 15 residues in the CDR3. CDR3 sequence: CASSQGQGSNQPQHF. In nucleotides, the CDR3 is TGTGCCAGCAGCCAGGGACAGGGGAGCAATCAGCCCCAGCATTTT.

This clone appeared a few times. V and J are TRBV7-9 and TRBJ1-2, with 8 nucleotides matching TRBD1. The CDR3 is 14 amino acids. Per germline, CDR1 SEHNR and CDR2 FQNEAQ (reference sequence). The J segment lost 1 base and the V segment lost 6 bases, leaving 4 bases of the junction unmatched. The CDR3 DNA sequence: TGTGCCAGCAGGCCGGACAGGGTTAACTATGGCTACACCTTC. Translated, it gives CASRPDRVNYGYTF.